Listed below are T cell receptor beta chains from one sample, sequenced in a study of T cells in localized non-small cell lung cancer. TCRdb's table, derived via immunoSEQ multiplex PCR, lists solely in-frame clones and lacks some. The top ten hold under 4.5% of the sample, which has roughly 33,000 clones, around 90% seen once. The sequencing used peripheral blood, collected before any cancer treatment. The receptors originated from a man between 40 and 75 years old with stage I lung adenocarcinoma. The CDR3 runs from the conserved cysteine through the conserved F or W. D genes are given only for firm matches. Clone size, where shown, is once, few, many, or a class for clones that have expanded.

DNA | CDR3 | size | J | V | D
TGTGCCAGCAGTGCAGGGGCCTACAGCTCCTACAATGAGCAGTTCTTC | CASSAGAYSSYNEQFF | NA | TRBJ2-1 | TRBV2 | NA
TGTGCCAGCAGCTCGGCTCTACTAGCGGGGCAAGAGACCCAGTACTTC | CASSSALLAGQETQYF | NA | TRBJ2-5 | TRBV16 | TRBD2
TGCGCCAGCAGCTTGGATCCGGGTTTTGAAGCTTTCTTT | CASSLDPGFEAFF | NA | TRBJ1-1 | TRBV5-1 | NA
TGTGCCAGCAGCTTGTCGGTAGGGGATGGCTACACCTTC | CASSLSVGDGYTF | NA | TRBJ1-2 | TRBV5-6 | NA
TGTGCTAGTGGTTTGGGACAGGGAGAGGATACGCAGTATTTT | CASGLGQGEDTQYF | once | TRBJ2-3 | TRBV12-5 | TRBD1
TGTGCCAGCAGCTCACCGGACAGGGACTACGAGCAGTACTTC | CASSSPDRDYEQYF | NA | TRBJ2-7 | TRBV11-2 | TRBD1
TGTGCCAGCAGCTTAGAAGTGTCGGAGTACGAGCAGTACTTC | CASSLEVSEYEQYF | NA | TRBJ2-7 | TRBV11-2 | NA
TGTGCCAGCAGTTTAGCGGGGGGGCTGTTAGATACGCAGTATTTT | CASSLAGGLLDTQYF | NA | TRBJ2-3 | TRBV6-5 | TRBD2
TGTGCCATCAGCCCGGGACAGGGAATCACCGGGGAGCTGTTTTTT | CAISPGQGITGELFF | NA | TRBJ2-2 | TRBV10-3 | TRBD1
TGCGCCAGCAGTGAGTCCTCCAGGGGGGAAAACACCATATATTTT | CASSESSRGENTIYF | NA | TRBJ1-3 | TRBV10-2 | TRBD1
TGTGCCACCAGCAGAGTCTCCACAACTTTAGCCAAAAACATTCAGTACTTC | CATSRVSTTLAKNIQYF | NA | TRBJ2-4 | TRBV15 | NA
TGTGCCAGTAGTATAGAGGGTCTCCCCTACAATGAGCAGTTCTTC | CASSIEGLPYNEQFF | once | TRBJ2-1 | TRBV19 | NA
TGTGCCAGCAGTCTCGCAAACACCGGGGAGCTGTTTTTT | CASSLANTGELFF | NA | TRBJ2-2 | TRBV6-1 | NA
TGTGCCAGTAGTACAAAACCCGGACAGGGCTGGAACACTGAAGCTTTCTTT | CASSTKPGQGWNTEAFF | NA | TRBJ1-1 | TRBV19 | TRBD1
TGCGCCAGCAGCTTGGCCGAAGACGGTGTTAACTATGGCTACACCTTC | CASSLAEDGVNYGYTF | NA | TRBJ1-2 | TRBV5-1 | NA
TGCGCCAGCAGCTTGGCCAGTTCTGATTATGGGGAACCAGTATATGGCTACACCTTC | CASSLASSDYGEPVYGYTF | NA | TRBJ1-2 | TRBV5-1 | NA
TGTGCCAGCTCACCAAGGGTGGTTGGAGGGCTGAAACAGAACACTGAAGCTTTCTTT | CASSPRVVGGLKQNTEAFF | NA | TRBJ1-1 | TRBV18 | NA
TGTGCCAGCAGCAAAGGGGGAGGGCAGAGCTCCTACAATGAGCAGTTCTTC | CASSKGGGQSSYNEQFF | NA | TRBJ2-1 | TRBV7-2 | NA
TGTGCCAGCACCCAAGGGGGGGGTAGTATTGAGACCCAGTACTTC | CASTQGGGSIETQYF | NA | TRBJ2-5 | TRBV6-5 | NA
TGTGCCTGGAGTGACAGGGGTGGCTACACCTTC | CAWSDRGGYTF | NA | TRBJ1-2 | TRBV30 | TRBD1
TGTGCCAGCAGCACCGCGGGAAGCACTCCGAAGGGCTACACCTTC | CASSTAGSTPKGYTF | NA | TRBJ1-2 | TRBV6-6 | NA
TGTGCCAGCAGTTTAACTCCGGGGGTAGGCTACGAGCAGTACTTC | CASSLTPGVGYEQYF | NA | TRBJ2-7 | TRBV27 | NA
TGTGCCAGCAGCCCGCCCCCGGCCTGGGCAGAACTCTACAATGAGCAGTTCTTC | CASSPPPAWAELYNEQFF | NA | TRBJ2-1 | TRBV7-8 | NA
TGTGCCAGCACCTACCGGCCGGGGATTACTGAAGCTTTCTTT | CASTYRPGITEAFF | NA | TRBJ1-1 | TRBV6-5 | NA
TGTGCCAGCAGCGTCGGGACAGTAGCAATGGCTTTCTTT | CASSVGTVAMAFF | NA | TRBJ1-1 | TRBV11-2 | TRBD1
TGTGCCAGTGGGAGCCGGGACAGGGGGCTGCAGCCCCAGCATTTT | CASGSRDRGLQPQHF | NA | TRBJ1-5 | TRBV19 | TRBD1
TGTGCCAGCAGCGGGCGGGCGGGACAGGACTACGAGCAGTACTTC | CASSGRAGQDYEQYF | NA | TRBJ2-7 | TRBV9 | TRBD1
TGCGCCAGCAGGTCACACCCAGGGAACCTGAACACTGAAGCTTTCTTT | CASRSHPGNLNTEAFF | NA | TRBJ1-1 | TRBV5-1 | NA
TGCGCCAGCAGTACAGGTCCCTACGAGCAGTACTTC | CASSTGPYEQYF | NA | TRBJ2-7 | TRBV5-1 | NA
TGTGCCAGCAGTCCGTACCCTCGAGGTGGGGCAACTAATGAAAAACTGTTTTTT | CASSPYPRGGATNEKLFF | NA | TRBJ1-4 | TRBV27 | NA
TGTGCCAGCAGTTACGGGACAGGGAACACTGAAGCTTTCTTT | CASSYGTGNTEAFF | NA | TRBJ1-1 | TRBV6-5 | TRBD1
TGTGCCAGCAGCTTGGTTGGCGGGAAAGCTTTCTTT | CASSLVGGKAFF | NA | TRBJ1-1 | TRBV5-4 | NA
TGTGCCAGCAGTGCTTCTATGGGCCAAGGATACAATGAGCAGTTCTTC | CASSASMGQGYNEQFF | NA | TRBJ2-1 | TRBV6-1 | NA
TGTGCCAGCAGAGGCGGGGGGGCGAACACCGGGGAGCTGTTTTTT | CASRGGGANTGELFF | NA | TRBJ2-2 | TRBV2 | TRBD2
TGTGCCAGCAGCCCAGGGACAGGGAGTAACTATGGCTACACCTTC | CASSPGTGSNYGYTF | once | TRBJ1-2 | TRBV11-2 | TRBD1
TGTGCCAGCTCAATTTCCGGGGGCGAGCAGTACTTC | CASSISGGEQYF | NA | TRBJ2-7 | TRBV18 | NA
TGTGCCAGCAGCCATGGTGGAAACACCATATATTTT | CASSHGGNTIYF | NA | TRBJ1-3 | TRBV7-2 | NA
TGTGCCAGCAGCTTGGATGGTCAGGGGTATTATGGCTACACCTTC | CASSLDGQGYYGYTF | NA | TRBJ1-2 | TRBV7-8 | NA
TGTGCCAGCAGCTTACACCAGACAGGAAACTATGGCTACACCTTC | CASSLHQTGNYGYTF | NA | TRBJ1-2 | TRBV7-8 | NA
TGTGCCAGTAGCGTGACTCGTCACAGCACAGATACGCAGTATTTT | CASSVTRHSTDTQYF | NA | TRBJ2-3 | TRBV19 | NA